This entry lists 23 T cell receptor beta chains sequenced from one sample in a study of glioma-infiltrating T cells after dendritic cell vaccination. This table comes from immunoSEQ multiplex PCR, and its TCRdb copy is limited to in-frame clones, with some not included. The table shows about 92,000 clones, with 85% to 90% occurring only once. This specimen was blood, taken before dendritic cell vaccination. The receptors shown here come from a human donor with glioblastoma.

CDR3 nucleotide sequence: TGTGCCAGCAGCAAAGCCTCGCCAGGTGCCAGTCCGAAGACCATATATTTT. It specifies CASSKASPGASPKTIYF. The chain uses TRBV21-1 and TRBJ1-3; the table names TRBD1, a call not compared with the DNA. TRBV21-1 is a listed pseudogene. The CDR3 has 17 amino acids.

This chain uses TRBV18 with TRBJ2-7; D not resolved. The V and J ends lost 3 bases and 2 bases respectively, with 5 bases between them. This CDR3 has 12 residues. Germline V CDR1 and CDR2: KGHSH, LQKENI. The CDR3 nucleotides are TGTGCCAGCTCACCTTCAGCCTACGAGCAGTACTTC. Translation gives CASSPSAYEQYF.

The genes are TRBV11-2 and TRBJ2-7, with 12 positions matching TRBD2. Germline V lookup: CDR1 SGHAT, CDR2 FQNNGV. The CDR3 loop spans 16 amino acids. V lost 5 bases and J lost 4; bases outside the gene matches: 9. The CDR3, as DNA: TGTGCCAGCAGCGCACGACTAGCGGGAGATACATACGAGCAGTACTTC. Translation gives CASSARLAGDTYEQYF. Combining the CDR3 with reference TRBV11-2 and TRBJ2-7 gives the whole variable domain EAGVAQSPRYKIIEKRQSVAFWCNPISGHATLYWYQQILGQGPKLLIQFQNNGVVDDSQLPKDRFSAERLKGVDSTLKIQPAKLEDSAVYLCASSARLAGDTYEQYFGPGTRLTVT.

V is TRBV9 and J is TRBJ2-7; 8 bases fit TRBD1. The trim removed 3 bases at V and 3 bases at J, leaving 8 bases unmatched. CDR3 length equals 15 residues. The germline V gene encodes CDR1 SGDLS and CDR2 YYNGEE. The CDR3 DNA follows: TGTGCCAGCAGCGCGACCCCAGGGGGCAGCTACGAGCAGTACTTC. Encoded protein: CASSATPGGSYEQYF. Full variable domain (missing parts from reference TRBV9 and TRBJ2-7): DSGVTQTPKHLITATGQRVTLRCSPRSGDLSVYWYQQSLDQGLQFLIQYYNGEERAKGNILERFSAQQFPDLHSELNLSSLELGDSALYFCASSATPGGSYEQYFGPGTRLTVT.

The J gene is TRBJ2-5, the V gene TRBV7-9, with 12 bases matching TRBD2. The junction had 8 bases not matched to a gene; V was cut back by 1 base and J by 5 bases. The CDR3 is 17 amino acids. The germline gives CDR1 SEHNR, CDR2 FQNEAQ (reference sequence). CDR3 sequence reads: CASSLGTSGTYDETQYF. CDR3 coding DNA: TGTGCCAGCAGCTTAGGGACTAGCGGGACCTATGACGAGACCCAGTACTTC.

The rearrangement joins TRBV28 to TRBJ2-7; no reliable D call. Between the trimmed V and J ends, which lost 6 bases and 0 bases, there was a span of 9 bases. The CDR3 totals 13 residues. Germline CDR1 is MDHEN and CDR2 is SYDVKM. The DNA for the CDR3 is TGTGCCAGCAGGCCCAGGATCTCCTACGAGCAGTACTTC. It encodes CASRPRISYEQYF.

The chain combines TRBV19 with TRBJ1-2, with 8 nucleotides matching TRBD1. The CDR3 sequence is 17 residues long. Germline CDR1 and CDR2: LNHDA and SQIVND (reference sequence). V gave up 0 bases and J gave up 2 bases; unmatched junction bases: 8. The CDR3 nucleotides read TGTGCCAGTAGTATAGATCCAAGGGACAGGACAAACTATGGCTACACCTTC. Residues: CASSIDPRDRTNYGYTF.

The chain combines TRBV9 with TRBJ2-3; tentative D call: TRBD2 (6 bases). V was pared by 7 bases and J by 2 bases, with 11 bases between. CDR1 and CDR2 (germline): SGDLS, YYNGEE. The CDR3 is 13 residues long. The CDR3: CASCPGVTDTQYF. The CDR3 nucleotides read TGTGCCAGCTGTCCGGGAGTCACAGATACGCAGTATTTT.

The sample holds a few counts of this clone. The V gene is TRBV7-2, the J gene TRBJ1-2, with D hard to call. V lost 3 bases and J lost 8, with 16 bases in between. There are 14 residues in the CDR3. Germline V gives CDR1 SGHTA, CDR2 FQGNSA. CDR3 region: CASSFGSGLVGYTF. DNA for the CDR3: TGTGCCAGCAGCTTTGGAAGTGGGCTGGTAGGCTACACCTTC.

V and J are TRBV7-2 and TRBJ2-3; the D gene is possibly TRBD2 (6 bases). Deletions cut 3 bases from V and 4 bases from J, with 14 bases between. Germline V gene sequence: CDR1 SGHTA, CDR2 FQGNSA. The CDR3 is 15 residues long. CDR3 region: CASSLEGRTADTQYF. The CDR3 coding sequence is TGTGCCAGCAGCTTGGAGGGAAGGACGGCAGATACGCAGTATTTT.

This rearrangement joins TRBV6-5 to TRBJ2-2; 8 bases are a match to TRBD1. Germline CDR1 reads MNHEY; CDR2 reads SVGAGI. V trimming: 7 bases; J trimming: 6 bases; junction bases outside the gene matches: 4. The CDR3 length is 13 residues. The CDR3: CASKGQVAGELFF. CDR3 sequence (DNA): TGTGCCAGCAAGGGACAGGTTGCCGGGGAGCTGTTTTTT.

The chain links TRBV19 to TRBJ1-3; weak D call: TRBD1 (5 bases). Germline V lookup: CDR1 LNHDA, CDR2 SQIVND (reference sequence). The CDR3 runs 14 residues. Trimming took off 3 bases at V and 2 bases at J, with 8 bases between the two ends. Written as DNA, the CDR3 is TGTGCCAGTAGTATTGCGGGGGCTGGAAACACCATATATTTT. Protein sequence: CASSIAGAGNTIYF.

The chain's CDR3 is CASSRGQDLIGEKLFF. The CDR3 DNA is TGTGCCAGTAGTAGAGGACAGGACTTAATTGGTGAAAAACTGTTTTTT. The V call is TRBV19, the J call TRBJ1-4; 7 nucleotides match TRBD1. J was trimmed by 7 bases and V by 4 bases; bases with no gene match: 12. The CDR3 is 16 amino acids. Germline CDR1 reads LNHDA; CDR2 reads SQIVND (reference sequence). The full variable domain, completed using reference TRBV19 and TRBJ1-4, is DGGITQSPKYLFRKEGQNVTLSCEQNLNHDAMYWYRQDPGQGLRLIYYSQIVNDFQKGDIAEGYSVSREKKESFPLTVTSAQKNPTAFYLCASSRGQDLIGEKLFFGSGTQLSVL.

V usage is TRBV20-1 and J usage is TRBJ2-5; D is unclear. CDR1 and CDR2 (germline): DFQATT, SNEGSKA (reference sequence). CDR3 length: 11 amino acids. V was cut by 2 bases and J by 4 bases, with 5 bases left in between. CDR3 residues: CSARPRETQYF. CDR3 DNA: TGCAGTGCTAGACCTCGAGAGACCCAGTACTTC.

The V and J genes are TRBV6-6 and TRBJ2-1; D possibly corresponds to TRBD1 (6 bases). CDR1 and CDR2 (germline): MNHNY, SVGAGI (reference sequence). V dropped 6 bases and J dropped 8 bases, with 8 bases sitting between them. CDR3 size: 11 residues. The CDR3 region is CASSEGDEQFF. CDR3 in DNA: TGTGCCAGCAGCGAGGGGGATGAGCAGTTCTTC.

This clone was detected once. The chain is built from TRBV7-3 and TRBJ2-5; D uncertain. V lost 3 bases and J 1 base, leaving 9 bases between the germline ends. CDR1 SGHTA and CDR2 FQGTGA come from the germline V gene. The CDR3 loop spans 14 amino acids. CDR3 region: CASSFGGTQETQYF. In DNA form, the CDR3 reads TGTGCCAGCAGCTTTGGCGGTACCCAAGAGACCCAGTACTTC.

This clone is a singleton in its sample. This chain connects TRBV28 to TRBJ1-2; D perhaps matches TRBD1 (5 bases). The CDR3 runs to 17 residues. Trimming took 2 bases from V and 8 from J, leaving 24 bases between them. Germline V gene lookup returns CDR1 MDHEN and CDR2 SYDVKM. The CDR3 sequence is CASSLRDSRRLLWGYTF. The CDR3 DNA reads as TGTGCCAGCAGTTTAAGGGACTCGAGAAGGCTATTATGGGGCTACACCTTC.

The chain joins TRBV7-6 to TRBJ2-5, with D perhaps matching TRBD2 (6 bases). Germline V lookup: CDR1 SGHVS, CDR2 FNYEAQ. With 8 bases removed from V and 2 bases from J, the gap between germline ends came to 9 bases. The CDR3 has 12 residues. CDR3 DNA: TGTGCCAGCGCTGGGGGGCAAGAGACCCAGTACTTC. Translation: CASAGGQETQYF.

This clone has just one count. The chain recombines TRBV7-3 with TRBJ1-1; unclear D gene. Between the trimmed V and J ends, which lost 7 bases and 2 bases, there was a span of 11 bases. The CDR3 is 13 residues long. Germline V gene data show CDR1 as SGHTA and CDR2 as FQGTGA. The CDR3 DNA reads TGTGCCAGCAAGATCAGCGACAACACTGAAGCTTTCTTT. Translation gives CASKISDNTEAFF.

The V and J genes are TRBV19 and TRBJ1-2; D not resolved. CDR3 size: 14 residues. V lost 3 bases and J 3 bases, leaving 11 bases between the germline ends. Per germline, CDR1 LNHDA and CDR2 SQIVND (reference sequence). CDR3 amino acids: CASSMDPGYYGYTF. DNA of the CDR3: TGTGCCAGTAGTATGGATCCGGGATACTATGGCTACACCTTC.

V gene TRBV7-8 combines with J gene TRBJ2-5; the D is unclear. The V end was cut by 2 bases, the J end by 5 bases, with 9 bases between. The CDR3 sequence is 13 residues long. CDR1 SGHVS and CDR2 FQNEAQ come from the germline V gene. CDR3 DNA: TGTGCCAGCAGCTTATTAACGGGTGAGACCCAGTACTTC. It codes for CASSLLTGETQYF.

The rearrangement links TRBV6-9 to TRBJ1-2, with 9 bases matching TRBD1. CDR1 and CDR2 (germline): MNHGY, SVAAGI. The CDR3 sequence is 15 residues long. Germline trimming cut 2 bases from V and 6 bases from J; bases unmatched to any gene: 7. CDR3 DNA: TGTGCCAGCAGTTATACCGGGACAGGGAGCGATGGCTACACCTTC. The encoded protein is CASSYTGTGSDGYTF.

V usage is TRBV4-3 and J usage is TRBJ1-2; 12 bases map to TRBD1. The V segment lost 0 bases and the J segment 7 bases; nucleotides outside the gene matches: 9. CDR1 and CDR2 (germline): LGHNA, YSLEER. The CDR3 is made up of 17 amino acids. The CDR3 nucleotides read TGCGCCAGCAGCCAAGATAGAGTCGGGACAGGGGGCTTTGGCTACACCTTC. This encodes CASSQDRVGTGGFGYTF.